This TCR beta chain stems from a study of blood T cell repertoires in COVID-19. Germline V gives CDR1 SEHNR, CDR2 FQNEAQ (reference sequence). The CDR3 extends over 13 amino acids. V dropped 4 bases and J dropped 3 bases, with 9 bases sitting between them. The authors' processing: Amplification with reference gene primers provided the estimates of nucleated cell counts. Method: immunoSEQ multiplex PCR; TCRdb's copy keeps in-frame clones and lacks some. The V and J calls and the clone size are those of that table, but D and trimming were determined from the DNA. The profile shows roughly 260,000 clones, about nine tenths of them singletons.

This chain connects TRBV7-9 to TRBJ1-1; D remains ambiguous. The origin of this receptor is a man in his forties who had recovered from COVID-19. The material sequenced was peripheral blood. The CDR3, as DNA: TGTGCCAGCAGCTCGACGAGGGACACTGAAGCTTTCTTT. This encodes CASSSTRDTEAFF.